The clone carrying this T cell receptor beta chain was observed a handful of times. These data originate in a study of PD-L1 blockade in urothelial cancer. As for the study in general: Dosed intravenously at 1,200 mg every 3 weeks, atezolizumab was initiated by patients at some point between 2014 and 2016. At 6 weeks and at 3 weeks (second dose) after treatment start, blood was analyzed.

Profiled with immunoSEQ multiplex PCR; TCRdb holds only in-frame clones, not every one. The repertoire consists of 25,000 to 30,000 clones, with around nine tenths occurring once and the leading ten covering approximately 1.8%. Trimming took 1 base from V and 3 from J, leaving 6 bases between them. In germline, CDR1 is SGHTA, CDR2 FQGNSA. The CDR3 is 13 residues long. The clonotype was recovered from a man between 50 and 59 years old with urothelial cancer. The sample here was PBMCs, taken around atezolizumab (anti-PD-L1) treatment. This chain connects TRBV7-2 to TRBJ1-2; D is possibly TRBD1 (6 bases). Here the CDR3 reads CASSLDRDYGYTF. The CDR3 DNA sequence: TGTGCCAGCAGCTTAGACAGGGACTATGGCTACACCTTC.